Each of the 7 T cell receptor beta chains below was sequenced from the same sample in a study of T cells in Graves' hyperthyroidism and ophthalmopathy. Amplification of TCR beta CDR3 regions used RNA as the template. When the TCR CDR3 underwent first-round RT-PCR, the HTBI primer set was used. One entry per CDR3 protein results from TCRdb running MiXCR on the multiplex PCR reads. The sample shows about 380,000 distinct CDR3 sequences, approximately 17% of them seen only once. Material: blood. These receptor sequences come from a man between 18 and 29 years old with Graves' ophthalmopathy.

This chain connects TRBV9 to TRBJ1-1, with D tentatively TRBD1 (6 bases). With 4 bases removed from V and 3 bases from J, the gap between germline ends came to 19 bases. The CDR3 runs to 16 residues. Germline CDR1 SGDLS, CDR2 YYNGEE. The CDR3 region has the DNA TGTGCCAGCAGCCATTCCATACAGGGTTGGGACACTGAAGCTTTCTTT. As protein: CASSHSIQGWDTEAFF.

The chain carries TRBV20-1 and TRBJ1-3; D is uncertain. The ends were cut back, 2 bases at V and 0 bases at J, with 5 bases in the middle. Germline assignment: CDR1 DFQATT and CDR2 SNEGSKA (reference sequence). The CDR3 spans 13 residues. CDR3 protein: CSARPHSGNTIYF. For the CDR3, the DNA is TGCAGTGCTAGACCTCACTCTGGAAACACCATATATTTT.

This clonotype was detected a few times. V is TRBV4-2 and J is TRBJ1-6, with a tentative D call TRBD1 (5 bases). Germline CDR1 and CDR2: LGHNA and YNFKEQ. This CDR3 is built from 14 residues. V was clipped by 0 bases and J by 9 bases, with 9 bases between them. The CDR3 loop is CASSQDREVSPLHF. The CDR3, as DNA: TGTGCCAGCAGCCAAGACAGGGAAGTTTCACCCCTCCACTTT.

This clonotype was counted many times. Written as DNA, the CDR3 is TGCGCCAGCAACGAGGGAGGGCAAACAACTAATGAAAAACTGTTTTTT. Protein sequence: CASNEGGQTTNEKLFF. The J gene is TRBJ1-4, the V gene TRBV5-1; D is undetermined. The germline CDR1 and CDR2 sequences are SGHRS and YFSETQ. CDR3 size: 16 residues. The V end was cut by 6 bases, the J end by 0 bases, with 15 bases between.

This clonotype was detected only a few times. The chain carries TRBV6-1 and TRBJ1-5; 10 bases match TRBD1. This CDR3 contains 19 residues. Germline CDR1 MNHNS, CDR2 SASEGT. The V and J ends lost 7 bases and 6 bases, in that order; junction bases with no gene match: 21. The CDR3 DNA reads TGTGCCAGCACCCGCGAAGTTTTAGGGACAGGGGCGGCCCTTCAGCCCCAGCATTTT. It codes for CASTREVLGTGAALQPQHF.

On this clonotype itself: A read error may be the cause here, since a much bigger clone is one base away. The rearrangement joins TRBV20-1 to TRBJ2-5; 7 positions match TRBD1. This CDR3 contains 15 residues. Germline V gene data show CDR1 as DFQATT and CDR2 as SNEGSKA (reference sequence). The CDR3 DNA follows: TGCAGTGCTAGAGATCCAGGGGGTTGGCAAGAGACCCAGTGCTTC. It encodes CSARDPGGWQETQCF.

There are a few counts of this clonotype. This chain joins TRBV28 and TRBJ1-1, with TRBD1 as a possible D gene (5 bases). The CDR3 is 13 residues long. V shed 6 bases and J shed 0 bases, with 8 bases lying between them. Germline V gene lookup returns CDR1 MDHEN and CDR2 SYDVKM. The CDR3 region is CASRGRMNTEAFF. The CDR3 coding sequence is TGTGCCAGCAGGGGACGGATGAACACTGAAGCTTTCTTT.